The rows below give T cell receptor beta chains drawn from one sample of a study of T cells in Graves' hyperthyroidism and ophthalmopathy. TCRdb itself ran the multiplex PCR reads through MiXCR, one entry per CDR3 protein. The sample shows approximately 700,000 distinct CDR3 sequences, about 15% of them seen only once. Source material: blood. The receptors come from a man younger than 35 with Graves' hyperthyroidism. Both conserved end residues are trimmed from each CDR3. The order of the fields is V gene, J gene, CDR3 protein.

TRBV28	TRBJ1-2	ASSRTQGVHT
TRBV3-1	TRBJ1-1	ASSRGPNTVAF
TRBV20-1	TRBJ2-1	SAGTSGARSYNEQF
TRBV3-1	TRBJ1-1	ASSQGGTAEAF
TRBV20-1	TRBJ2-3	SARGGSADTQY
TRBV29-1	TRBJ2-7	STLDREYDEQY
TRBV11-2	TRBJ2-5	ASSPPQGGLKTQY
TRBV15	TRBJ2-5	ATSRTDKIQETQY
TRBV20-1	TRBJ1-2	SASTWWDRGPYGYT
TRBV7-2	TRBJ2-3	ASSLNGGTDTQY
TRBV12-3/TRBV12-4	TRBJ1-4	ASSSGPPGANEKLF
TRBV29-1	TRBJ2-7	SARAGTSMGEQY
TRBV24-1	TRBJ2-5	ATSGVVGTQY
TRBV19	TRBJ2-7	ASSHGRISYEQY
TRBV29-1	TRBJ2-5	SVVIEAGRGETQY
TRBV7-9	TRBJ2-1	ASSPRQGADNEQF
TRBV27	TRBJ2-6	ASSFKQGRANVLT
TRBV11-2	TRBJ1-1	ASSFLEGTEAF
TRBV30	TRBJ2-4	AWTPGVAKNIQY
TRBV12-3/TRBV12-4	TRBJ2-3	ASSGTVTSTDTQY
TRBV6-1	TRBJ2-6	ASSEGAGGGANVLT
TRBV28	TRBJ2-1	ASSLSLTSGAYNEQF
TRBV4-2	TRBJ2-7	ASSQDKVARQQY